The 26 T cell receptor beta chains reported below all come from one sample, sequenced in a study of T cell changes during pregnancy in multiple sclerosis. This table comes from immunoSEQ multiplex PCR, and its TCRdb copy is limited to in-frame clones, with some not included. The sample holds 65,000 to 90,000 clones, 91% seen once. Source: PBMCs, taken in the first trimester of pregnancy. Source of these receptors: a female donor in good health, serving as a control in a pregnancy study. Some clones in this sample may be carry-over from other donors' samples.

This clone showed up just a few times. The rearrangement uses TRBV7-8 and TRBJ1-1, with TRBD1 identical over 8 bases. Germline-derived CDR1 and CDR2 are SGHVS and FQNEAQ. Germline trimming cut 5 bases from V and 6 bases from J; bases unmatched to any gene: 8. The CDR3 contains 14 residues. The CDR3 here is CASSGETGEAEAFF. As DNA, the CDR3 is TGTGCCAGCAGCGGCGAGACAGGGGAGGCTGAAGCTTTCTTT. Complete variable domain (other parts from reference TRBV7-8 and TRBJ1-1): GAGVSQSPRYKVAKRGQDVALRCDPISGHVSLFWYQQALGQGPEFLTYFQNEAQLDKSGLPSDRFFAERPEGSVSTLKIQRTQQEDSAVYLCASSGETGEAEAFFGQGTRLTVV.

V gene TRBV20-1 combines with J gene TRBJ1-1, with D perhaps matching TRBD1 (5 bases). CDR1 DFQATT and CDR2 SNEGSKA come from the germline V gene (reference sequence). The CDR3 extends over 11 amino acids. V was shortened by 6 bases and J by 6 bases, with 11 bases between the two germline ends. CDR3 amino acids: CSARGRAEAFF. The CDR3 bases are TGCAGTGCCCGTGGCAGGGCTGAAGCTTTCTTT.

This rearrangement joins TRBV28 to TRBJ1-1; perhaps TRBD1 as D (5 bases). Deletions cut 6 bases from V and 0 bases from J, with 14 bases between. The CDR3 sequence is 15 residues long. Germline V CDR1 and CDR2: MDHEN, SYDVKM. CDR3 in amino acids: CASRLAGWVNTEAFF. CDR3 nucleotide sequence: TGTGCCAGCAGATTGGCAGGGTGGGTGAACACTGAAGCTTTCTTT.

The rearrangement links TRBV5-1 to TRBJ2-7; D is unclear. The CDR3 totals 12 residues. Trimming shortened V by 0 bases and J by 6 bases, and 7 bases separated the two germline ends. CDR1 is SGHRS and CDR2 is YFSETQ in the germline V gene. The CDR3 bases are TGCGCCAGCAGCTTGGTTGCTAGCGAGCAGTACTTC. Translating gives CASSLVASEQYF.

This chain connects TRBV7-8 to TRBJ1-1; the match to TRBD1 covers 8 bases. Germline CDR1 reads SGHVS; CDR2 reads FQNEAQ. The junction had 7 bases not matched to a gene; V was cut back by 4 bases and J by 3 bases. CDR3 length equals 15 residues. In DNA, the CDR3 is TGTGCCAGCAGCTGGGGACAGGAACCTTACACTGAAGCTTTCTTT. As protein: CASSWGQEPYTEAFF.

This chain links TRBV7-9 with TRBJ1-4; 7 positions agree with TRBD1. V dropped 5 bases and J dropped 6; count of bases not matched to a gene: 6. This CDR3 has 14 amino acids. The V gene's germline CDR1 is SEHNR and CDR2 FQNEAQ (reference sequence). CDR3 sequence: CASSPTGFDEKLFF. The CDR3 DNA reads TGTGCCAGCAGCCCGACAGGGTTTGATGAAAAACTGTTTTTT.

The CDR3 region has the DNA TGTGCCAGCAGCACAGGGACGGTCTATGGCTACACCTTC. Residues: CASSTGTVYGYTF. The V and J genes are TRBV7-8 and TRBJ1-2; D perhaps matches TRBD1 (6 bases). This CDR3 is built from 13 residues. The germline V gene has CDR1 SGHVS and CDR2 FQNEAQ. V lost 5 bases to trimming and J lost 4 bases, with 11 bases between them.

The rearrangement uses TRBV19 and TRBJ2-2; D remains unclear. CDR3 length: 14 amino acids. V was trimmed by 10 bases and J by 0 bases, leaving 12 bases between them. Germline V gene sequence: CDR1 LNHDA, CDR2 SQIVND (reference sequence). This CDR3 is CATKQVTNTGELFF. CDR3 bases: TGTGCCACGAAGCAGGTTACGAACACCGGGGAGCTGTTTTTT.

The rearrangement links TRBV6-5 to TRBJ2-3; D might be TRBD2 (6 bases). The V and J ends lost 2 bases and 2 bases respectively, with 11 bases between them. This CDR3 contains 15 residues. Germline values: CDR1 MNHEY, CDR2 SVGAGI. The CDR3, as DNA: TGTGCCAGCAGTTACCGAGCGGGCCACACAGATACGCAGTATTTT. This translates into CASSYRAGHTDTQYF.

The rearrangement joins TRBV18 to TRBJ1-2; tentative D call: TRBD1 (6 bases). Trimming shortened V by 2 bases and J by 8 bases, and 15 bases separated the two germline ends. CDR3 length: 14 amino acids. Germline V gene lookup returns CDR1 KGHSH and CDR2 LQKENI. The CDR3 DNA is TGTGCCAGCTCACCAGGGGGCGGTCCGAAAGGCTACACCTTC. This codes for CASSPGGGPKGYTF.

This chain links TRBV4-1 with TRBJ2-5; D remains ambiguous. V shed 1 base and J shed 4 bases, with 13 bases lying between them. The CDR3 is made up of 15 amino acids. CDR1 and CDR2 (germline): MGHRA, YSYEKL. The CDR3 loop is CASSQATPAGETQYF. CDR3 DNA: TGCGCCAGCAGCCAAGCGACCCCAGCAGGAGAGACCCAGTACTTC.

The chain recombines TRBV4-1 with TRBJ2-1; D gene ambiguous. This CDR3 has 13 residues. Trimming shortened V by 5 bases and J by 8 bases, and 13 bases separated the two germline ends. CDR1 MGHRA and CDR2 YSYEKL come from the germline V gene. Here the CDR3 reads CASSFDTPHEQFF. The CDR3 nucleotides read TGCGCCAGCAGCTTCGACACGCCCCATGAGCAGTTCTTC.

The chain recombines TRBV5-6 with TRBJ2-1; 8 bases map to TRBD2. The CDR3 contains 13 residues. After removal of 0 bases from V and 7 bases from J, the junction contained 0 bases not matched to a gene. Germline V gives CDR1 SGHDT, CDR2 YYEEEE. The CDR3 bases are TGTGCCAGCAGCTTGGCGGGGGGGAATGAGCAGTTCTTC. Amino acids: CASSLAGGNEQFF.

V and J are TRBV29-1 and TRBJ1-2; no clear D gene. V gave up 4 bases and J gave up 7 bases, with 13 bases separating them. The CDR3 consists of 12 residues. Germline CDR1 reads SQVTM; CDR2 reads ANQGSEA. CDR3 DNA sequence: TGCAGCGTTGTTGTGGGCGCGGGTGGCTACACCTTC. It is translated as CSVVVGAGGYTF. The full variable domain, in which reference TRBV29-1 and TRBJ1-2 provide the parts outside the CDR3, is SAVISQKPSRDICQRGTSLTIQCQVDSQVTMMFWYRQQPGQSLTLIATANQGSEATYESGFVIDKFPISRPNLTFSTLTVSNMSPEDSSIYLCSVVVGAGGYTFGSGTRLTVV.

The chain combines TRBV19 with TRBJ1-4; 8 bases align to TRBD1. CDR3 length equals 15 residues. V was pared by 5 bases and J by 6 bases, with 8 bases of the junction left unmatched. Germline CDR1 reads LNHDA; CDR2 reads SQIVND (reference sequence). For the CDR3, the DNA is TGTGCCAGTAGTCCTCAGGGGGCACGGGATGAAAAACTGTTTTTT. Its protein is CASSPQGARDEKLFF.

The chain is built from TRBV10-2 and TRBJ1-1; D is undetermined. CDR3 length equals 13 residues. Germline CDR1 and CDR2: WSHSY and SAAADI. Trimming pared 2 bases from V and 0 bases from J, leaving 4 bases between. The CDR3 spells CASSETVNTEAFF. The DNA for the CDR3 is TGCGCCAGCAGTGAGACGGTGAACACTGAAGCTTTCTTT.

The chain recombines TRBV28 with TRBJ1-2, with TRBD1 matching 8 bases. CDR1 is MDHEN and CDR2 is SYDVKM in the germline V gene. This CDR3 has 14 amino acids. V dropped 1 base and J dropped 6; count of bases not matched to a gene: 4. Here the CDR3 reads CASSLLTGADGYTF. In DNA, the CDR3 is TGTGCCAGCAGTTTATTGACAGGGGCAGATGGCTACACCTTC.

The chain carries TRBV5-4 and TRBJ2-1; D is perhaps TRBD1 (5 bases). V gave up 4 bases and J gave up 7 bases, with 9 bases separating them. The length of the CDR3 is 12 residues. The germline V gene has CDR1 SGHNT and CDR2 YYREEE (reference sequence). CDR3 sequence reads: CASSVPGNEQFF. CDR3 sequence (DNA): TGTGCCAGCAGCGTCCCAGGGAATGAGCAGTTCTTC.

This CDR3 reads CASSLPGSSYEQYF. CDR3 in DNA: TGTGCCAGCAGTTTACCGGGTTCCTCCTACGAGCAGTACTTC. The chain links TRBV28 to TRBJ2-7; D not resolved. CDR1 is MDHEN, CDR2 SYDVKM, per germline. V was cut by 2 bases and J by 0 bases, with 8 bases left in between. The length of the CDR3 is 14 residues.

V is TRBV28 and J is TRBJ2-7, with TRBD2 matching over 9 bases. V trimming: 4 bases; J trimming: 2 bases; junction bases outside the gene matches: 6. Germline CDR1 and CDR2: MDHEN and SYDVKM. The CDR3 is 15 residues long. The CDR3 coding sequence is TGTGCCAGCAGTTCCCCTAGCGGGGCCCCCTACGAGCAGTACTTC. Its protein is CASSSPSGAPYEQYF.

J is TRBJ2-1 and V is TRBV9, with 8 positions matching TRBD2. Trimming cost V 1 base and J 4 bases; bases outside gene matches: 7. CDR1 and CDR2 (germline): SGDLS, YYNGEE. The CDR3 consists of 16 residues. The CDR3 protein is CASSVNGRGAYNEQFF. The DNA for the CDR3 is TGTGCCAGCAGCGTAAACGGGAGGGGGGCTTACAATGAGCAGTTCTTC.

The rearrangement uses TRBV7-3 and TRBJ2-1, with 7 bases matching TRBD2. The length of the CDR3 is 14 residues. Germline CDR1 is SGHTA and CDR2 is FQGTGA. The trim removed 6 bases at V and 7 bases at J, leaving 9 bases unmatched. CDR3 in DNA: TGTGCCAGCAGTTCAACTAGCGTTGGGAATGAGCAGTTCTTC. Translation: CASSSTSVGNEQFF.

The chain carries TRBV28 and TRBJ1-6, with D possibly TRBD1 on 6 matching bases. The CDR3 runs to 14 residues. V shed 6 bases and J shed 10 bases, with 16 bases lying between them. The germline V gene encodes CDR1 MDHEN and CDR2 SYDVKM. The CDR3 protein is CASRSQGLGSPLHF. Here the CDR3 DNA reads TGTGCCAGCAGAAGTCAGGGGTTGGGATCACCCCTCCACTTT.

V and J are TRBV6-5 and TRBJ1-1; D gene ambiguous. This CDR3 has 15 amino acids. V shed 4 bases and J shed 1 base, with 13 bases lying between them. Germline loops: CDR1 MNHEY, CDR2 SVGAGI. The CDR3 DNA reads TGTGCCAGCAGTTCCCGGGGAATCGGGAACACTGAAGCTTTCTTT. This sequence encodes CASSSRGIGNTEAFF.

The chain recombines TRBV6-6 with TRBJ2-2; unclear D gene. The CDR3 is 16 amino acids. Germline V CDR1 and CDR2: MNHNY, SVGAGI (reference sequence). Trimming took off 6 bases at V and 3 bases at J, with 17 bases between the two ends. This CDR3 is CASSPNRVSDTGELFF. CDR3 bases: TGTGCCAGCAGCCCCAACCGGGTATCGGACACCGGGGAGCTGTTTTTT.

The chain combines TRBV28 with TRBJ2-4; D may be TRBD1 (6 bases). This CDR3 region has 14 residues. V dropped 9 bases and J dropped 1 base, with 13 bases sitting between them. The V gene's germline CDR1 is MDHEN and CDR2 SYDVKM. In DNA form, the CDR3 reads TGTGCCAGTGGGCAGGGGCAGGCCAAAAACATTCAGTACTTC. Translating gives CASGQGQAKNIQYF.